A selection of T cell receptor beta chains follows, all from one sample in a study of shared clonotypes between healthy human individuals. Here immunoSEQ multiplex PCR was the method, and the copy in TCRdb shows in-frame clones only, minus some. This table has approximately 2.3 million clones, approximately 95% appearing once. Sample: naive CD4+ T cells from PBMCs. These receptors all come from a man between 18 and 29 years old in good health. Some clones in this sample may be carry-over from other donors' samples. CDR3s include the opening cysteine and the closing phenylalanine or tryptophan. D genes are given only for firm matches. Size values are once, few and many counts, or a class for expanded clones, and some rows have none.

d_gene,j_gene,abundance,v_gene,CDR3nt,CDR3aa
TRBD1,TRBJ2-5,.,TRBV5-1,TGCGCCAGCAGCTGGATTCCGACAGGGGTAGAGACCCAGTACTTC,CASSWIPTGVETQYF
TRBD1,TRBJ1-2,once,TRBV13,TGTGCCAGCAGCTTGGACAGGCGTAACTATGGCTACACCTTC,CASSLDRRNYGYTF
.,TRBJ2-6,.,TRBV2,TGTGCCAGCAGGAGAGGGGGACTGACTGGGGCCAACGTCCTGACTTTC,CASRRGGLTGANVLTF
.,TRBJ2-1,.,TRBV5-1,TGCGCCAGCAGCTTGGACAGGGCGCTGCCAGGAGGGTTCTTC,CASSLDRALPGGFF
.,TRBJ1-5,.,TRBV27,TGTGCCAGCAGTTTAATATCCAGGGCGGGGCAGCCCCAGCATTTT,CASSLISRAGQPQHF
.,TRBJ1-2,.,TRBV28,TGTGCCAGCAGAAGGGCGGCCGGTGGCTACACCTTC,CASRRAAGGYTF
.,TRBJ2-7,.,TRBV9,TGTGCCAGCAGCGTAGGGGGGACACTCTCCTACGAGCAGTACTTC,CASSVGGTLSYEQYF
.,TRBJ2-2,.,TRBV19,TGTGCCAGTAGTACCCGGCCGCAGAACACCGGGGAGCTGTTTTTT,CASSTRPQNTGELFF
.,TRBJ2-7,once,TRBV6-6,TGTGCCAGCAGTTGGTCCAGGTTTACCTACGAGCAGTACTTC,CASSWSRFTYEQYF
TRBD2,TRBJ2-1,.,TRBV6-1,TGTGCCAGCAGTGAGTCGACCCCGGGACTAGCGGCCTACAATGAGCAGTTCTTC,CASSESTPGLAAYNEQFF
TRBD2,TRBJ2-1,once,TRBV5-4,TGTGCCAGCAGCCAGGCACTAGCGGGAGGGGAGCAGTTCTTC,CASSQALAGGEQFF
TRBD1,TRBJ2-5,.,TRBV4-1,TGCGCCAGCAGCCAAGTCGGGACAGGGAGGGAGACCCAGTACTTC,CASSQVGTGRETQYF
.,TRBJ1-5,.,TRBV19,TGTGCCAGTAGCATTACCCTAAGGGCGAATCAGCCCCAGCATTTT,CASSITLRANQPQHF
.,TRBJ2-4,.,TRBV11-1,TGTGCCAGCAGCTTAGGGACAAGGCGCGCCAAAAACATTCAGTACTTC,CASSLGTRRAKNIQYF
.,TRBJ1-1,.,TRBV18,TGTGCCAGCTCGACCCACAGGGACACTGAAGCTTTCTTT,CASSTHRDTEAFF
.,TRBJ1-5,.,TRBV6-5,TGTGCCAGCTCCCCCCTTAGCGGGTATAATCAGCCCCAGCATTTT,CASSPLSGYNQPQHF
TRBD2,TRBJ2-3,.,TRBV7-8,TGTGCCAGCAGCTTATACGGGACTAGCGGGAGTTGGGATACGCAGTATTTT,CASSLYGTSGSWDTQYF
.,TRBJ2-7,.,TRBV20-1,TGCAAGGGAGGTTCGGGCTACGAGCAGTACTTC,CKGGSGYEQYF